One sample yielded the 4 T cell receptor beta chains listed below, sequenced in a study of PD-L1 blockade in urothelial cancer. Assay used: immunoSEQ multiplex PCR; TCRdb lists only in-frame clones, some missing. The table lists 60,000 to 70,000 clones, approximately 81% of them singletons. The sample's time point: pretreatment peripheral blood. The sample consisted of PBMCs, taken around atezolizumab (anti-PD-L1) treatment. The receptors were sampled from a man in his 70s with urothelial cancer.

CDR3 DNA: TGTGCCAGCAGTTTCGACGTCACGGGAGAGACCCAGTACTTC. It yields the protein CASSFDVTGETQYF. V gene TRBV27 combines with J gene TRBJ2-5; D remains unclear. The germline V gene encodes CDR1 MNHEY and CDR2 SMNVEV (reference sequence). V was pared by 3 bases and J by 4 bases, with 12 bases between. The length of the CDR3 is 14 residues.

This clone has only one observation. CDR3 in amino acids: CASSLTGQGGGYTF. In DNA form, the CDR3 reads TGTGCCAGCAGCTTAACCGGACAGGGTGGAGGCTACACCTTC. This sequence joins TRBV7-6 and TRBJ1-2, with 8 bases aligning to TRBD1. CDR3 length: 14 residues. V trimming: 2 bases; J trimming: 8 bases; junction bases outside the gene matches: 7. Germline V gene lookup returns CDR1 SGHVS and CDR2 FNYEAQ.

V gene TRBV28 combines with J gene TRBJ2-1, with TRBD2 identical over 9 bases. The J segment lost 3 bases and the V segment lost 1 base, leaving 4 bases of the junction unmatched. This CDR3 has 16 residues. Germline values: CDR1 MDHEN, CDR2 SYDVKM. CDR3 loop: CASSLYSGSNYNEQFF. The DNA of the CDR3 is TGTGCCAGCAGTTTATATAGCGGGAGTAACTACAATGAGCAGTTCTTC.

This chain uses TRBV28 with TRBJ2-7, with 8 bases lining up with TRBD1. This CDR3 has 14 amino acids. The ends lost 7 bases at V and 2 bases at J; junction bases unmatched: 7. The germline V gene encodes CDR1 MDHEN and CDR2 SYDVKM. The CDR3 bases are TGTGCCAGCAAAATAACAGGGGGGACCTACGAGCAGTACTTC. Translated: CASKITGGTYEQYF.